This TCR beta chain was identified in a study of Tregs in tolerant kidney transplant recipients. Turning to the study itself: Recipients received nonmyeloablative bone marrow transplants from related graft donors, with transient mixed chimerism.

V lost 3 bases, J lost 4 bases, and 6 bases stayed unmatched. The length of the CDR3 is 15 residues. The germline V gene encodes CDR1 SGHNT and CDR2 YENEEA. Sequencing used immunoSEQ multiplex PCR; TCRdb keeps in-frame clones, though not all of them. The repertoire consists of about 72,000 clones, with roughly 90% occurring once and the leading ten covering approximately 11%. Sequences were derived from CD8+ T cells from blood, sampled before the transplant. The chain joins TRBV11-3 to TRBJ2-5, with 9 bases aligning to TRBD2. This TCR was sampled from a human donor who received a combined kidney and bone marrow transplant. CDR3 loop: CASSFTAGGPETQYF. CDR3 in DNA: TGTGCCAGCAGCTTCACTGCGGGAGGGCCAGAGACCCAGTACTTC.